The clone carrying this T cell receptor beta chain was recorded a few times. Its antigen is unidentified. Because the CDR3 is missing its conserved closing phenylalanine or tryptophan, this is likely a read error. This entry is derived from a study of blood T cells in healthy people across ages. General study points: Per million T cells, the diversity of TCR beta decreased roughly linearly as age advanced. A strong correlation was found between TCR beta diversity and the percentage of naive T cells.

The CDR3 extends over 13 amino acids. V lost 5 bases, J lost 0 bases, and 6 bases lay in between. Isolated per sample were at least 7 million PBMCs. Through a sample-barcoded 5' primer and a J-beta primer mix, a second PCR was run for roughly 6 to 12 cycles. A template-switch adaptor with 12 random nucleotides tagged each cDNA molecule. MiXCR, run by TCRdb on the 5' RACE reads, gives a single entry per CDR3 protein. The table includes just under 750,000 distinct CDR3 sequences, about a fifth detected once. This receptor was taken from a man in his sixties or seventies in good health. Sequenced material: blood. This chain connects TRBV12-3 or TRBV12-4 to TRBJ2-3; D is perhaps TRBD2 (6 bases). The CDR3 coding sequence is TGTGCCAGCAGTGGACTAAGCACAGATACGCAGTATTCC. The encoded protein is CASSGLSTDTQYS.